This TCR beta chain was observed in a study of regulatory T cells in long-lasting Graves disease (dated by TCRdb to 2020 to 2023). Describing the broader study: Persistent Graves' disease meant more than 5 years of antithyroid drug treatment with TSH receptor autoantibodies that stayed positive. Persistent Graves' disease patients were compared with newly diagnosed Graves' disease patients by peripheral blood TCR sequencing and RNA sequencing. The study was conducted in China and was registered as a clinical trial. A total of 35 or so samples were covered by TCR sequencing, comprising some 13 persistent and around 20 newly diagnosed Graves' disease patients. On average, persistent Graves' disease patients in the clinical cohort had been on antithyroid drugs for about 9.7 years.

Broader findings and caveats from the paper: The study examined only peripheral blood because the primary lesion, thyroid tissue, could not be accessed. More public clonotypes were shared among persistent patients (under 3,000) than among newly diagnosed patients (roughly 1,000). Compared with newly diagnosed patients, persistent Graves' disease patients had lower TCR Shannon entropy and fewer highly expanded clones, which suggests clonal expansion. Sequencing and analysis were limited to the TCR beta chain. The authors acknowledged the small sample size as a limitation that may reduce accuracy.

Receptor amplification or capture employed multiplex PCR. The reads were generated on an Illumina HiSeq 4000. CDR3 regions were amplified by Arm-PCR with iRepertoire HTBI primers to construct TCR beta libraries. Before sequencing, the PCR products underwent gel purification. The study's processing was this. Gene usage analysis of CDR3 amino acid clonotypes relied on the approximately 60 TRBV and about 13 TRBJ segments identified across samples. COPE and FqMerger were used to merge the filtered high-quality paired reads into contigs. BLAST was used to align contigs to IMGT TRBV, TRBD and TRBJ reference genes, and CDR3 was defined according to IMGT. Clonotypes above 0.1% frequency were classified as highly expanded clones. Repertoire diversity was measured by Shannon entropy, and V-J evenness by the Gini coefficient. A clonotype found in more than one individual was treated as public. TCRdb cleaned the public reads at Q25 with fastp, built clones with MiXCR and kept in-frame beta chains. Identical CDR3 proteins give one entry, which carries the most common genes and DNA. The V and J calls were determined by TCRdb, not by the authors. The sample includes under 500,000 distinct CDR3 sequences, with less than 25% observed a single time. Approximately 7.8% of the sample comes from the top ten.

This clonotype was observed at least ten times. Its antigen is not yet known. The record has no base qualities; no much larger clone is one base away. The time point label for this specimen denotes: persistent/refractory GD, antithyroid drugs over 5 years with positive TRAb. RNA was extracted from PBMCs in TRIzol for both TCR sequencing and RNA sequencing. The diagnosis of Graves' disease was made according to American Thyroid Association guidelines. Recruitment of patients was carried out at an endocrinology department in Xi'an, China. Each patient gave approximately 9.7 milliliters of peripheral blood, collected in an EDTA anticoagulant tube. Ficoll Paque Plus density gradient separation was used to isolate PBMCs, and no further T cell sorting was performed. An Agilent 2100 Bioanalyzer and agarose gel were used to check RNA quality, and a NanoDrop 2000 was used to measure RNA concentration. The clonotype comes from a female donor with Graves disease. Sequenced material: peripheral blood mononuclear cells (PBMCs), taken when the disease was refractory, from a patient treated with antithyroid drugs.

The CDR3 region has the sequence CASIATGFSYEQYF. The DNA is TGTGCCAGCATAGCCACAGGATTCTCCTACGAGCAGTACTTC. The chain is made from TRBV6-1 and TRBJ2-7; the best D guess is TRBD1, with 5 bases matching. Trimming at the junction amounts to 7 bases on V and 0 bases on J, and the germline ends lie 13 bases apart. The CDR3 spans 14 residues, from the cysteine through the phenylalanine. Only the CDR3 DNA is retained, 42 bases long and in frame from the first base. From the germline V gene, CDR1 is MNHNS and CDR2 is SASEGT.